The 16 T cell receptor beta chains below all came from one sample that was sequenced in a study of control samples from healthy donors and cancer patients. Assay used: immunoSEQ multiplex PCR; TCRdb lists only in-frame clones, some missing. The profile shows some 130,000 clones, 80% to 95% of them singletons. Sequenced: blood. These receptors all stem from a man aged 18 to 29 in good health.

The chain has TRBV7-9 and TRBJ1-2; 9 nucleotides align to TRBD1. Looked up from germline, CDR1 is SEHNR and CDR2 is FQNEAQ (reference sequence). The CDR3 runs 13 residues. With 5 bases clipped from V and 8 bases from J, the junction kept 6 bases outside the gene matches. The CDR3 protein is CASSPWTGVGYTF. CDR3 nucleotide sequence: TGTGCCAGCAGCCCCTGGACAGGGGTCGGCTACACCTTC.

This chain connects TRBV19 to TRBJ2-5; 15 nucleotides match TRBD2. The V gene end was trimmed by 6 bases and the J gene end by 4 bases; junction bases not matched to a gene: 12. CDR3 length: 18 residues. CDR1 LNHDA and CDR2 SQIVND come from the germline V gene (reference sequence). The chain's CDR3 is CASRSGLAGGVARETQYF. The CDR3 bases are TGTGCCAGTAGGTCTGGACTAGCGGGGGGGGTGGCGCGAGAGACCCAGTACTTC.

The gene calls are TRBV4-1 and TRBJ2-5; tentative D call: TRBD2 (6 bases). CDR3 length: 16 residues. V was pared by 3 bases and J by 5 bases, with 19 bases between. Germline CDR1 reads MGHRA; CDR2 reads YSYEKL. This CDR3 reads CASSHARSSVSETQYF. In nucleotides, the CDR3 is TGCGCCAGCAGCCACGCCCGTTCTAGCGTATCGGAGACCCAGTACTTC.

The chain couples TRBV4-2 to TRBJ1-3; the match to TRBD1 covers 8 bases. CDR1 is LGHNA, CDR2 YNFKEQ, per germline. The length of the CDR3 is 15 residues. The ends lost 0 bases at V and 5 bases at J; junction bases unmatched: 3. As DNA, the CDR3 is TGTGCCAGCAGCCAAGATCCAGGGGGCCGAAACACCATATATTTT. Translation gives CASSQDPGGRNTIYF.

V usage is TRBV19 and J usage is TRBJ1-1, with 11 bases fitting TRBD1. CDR1 is LNHDA, CDR2 SQIVND, per germline (reference sequence). This CDR3 is built from 17 residues. V lost 3 bases and J lost 5; bases outside the gene matches: 11. The CDR3 spells CASSIRRTGGLLTEAFF. The CDR3 region has the DNA TGTGCCAGTAGTATCCGAAGGACAGGGGGCCTTCTTACTGAAGCTTTCTTT.

The chain uses TRBV6-5 and TRBJ2-5, with TRBD1 as a possible D gene (6 bases). Trimming removed 5 bases at V and 1 base at J, with 8 bases between. The germline V gene encodes CDR1 MNHEY and CDR2 SVGAGI. The CDR3 contains 13 residues. The CDR3 reads CASSRTVQETQYF. CDR3 in DNA: TGTGCCAGCAGTCGGACAGTCCAAGAGACCCAGTACTTC.

The rearrangement uses TRBV9 and TRBJ2-1; D gene unclear. Trimming cost V 1 base and J 5 bases, with 10 bases left between them. CDR1 SGDLS and CDR2 YYNGEE come from the germline V gene. This CDR3 is built from 14 residues. CDR3 nucleotide sequence: TGTGCCAGCAGCGTACTAGGATCCAACAATGAGCAGTTCTTC. It is translated as CASSVLGSNNEQFF.

The rearrangement joins TRBV11-2 to TRBJ2-7; D perhaps matches TRBD1 (6 bases). V was clipped by 5 bases and J by 4 bases, with 21 bases between them. The CDR3 loop spans 16 amino acids. Germline loops: CDR1 SGHAT, CDR2 FQNNGV. The CDR3 reads CASSPLQGRVLYEQYF. The DNA of the CDR3 is TGTGCCAGCAGCCCATTACAGGGTCGGGTGTTGTACGAGCAGTACTTC. Full variable domain (missing parts from reference TRBV11-2 and TRBJ2-7): EAGVAQSPRYKIIEKRQSVAFWCNPISGHATLYWYQQILGQGPKLLIQFQNNGVVDDSQLPKDRFSAERLKGVDSTLKIQPAKLEDSAVYLCASSPLQGRVLYEQYFGPGTRLTVT.

The J gene is TRBJ2-7, the V gene TRBV20-1; 8 bases agree with TRBD2. The CDR3 covers 11 residues. The V gene's germline CDR1 is DFQATT and CDR2 SNEGSKA (reference sequence). The CDR3 DNA follows: TGCAGCGTCCTAGCGGGTTACGAGCAGTACTTC. Protein sequence: CSVLAGYEQYF.

The chain couples TRBV2 to TRBJ2-1; TRBD2 matches at 7 bases. The germline gives CDR1 SNHLY, CDR2 FYNNEI. Germline trimming cut 8 bases from V and 5 bases from J; bases unmatched to any gene: 9. The CDR3 extends over 14 amino acids. CDR3 bases: TGTGCCAGCCCGGGCAGCGGGACGAACAATGAGCAGTTCTTC. This codes for CASPGSGTNNEQFF.

The V and J genes are TRBV4-1 and TRBJ1-5, with 7 nucleotides matching TRBD1. After removal of 3 bases from V and 2 bases from J, the junction contained 4 bases not matched to a gene. Germline-derived CDR1 and CDR2 are MGHRA and YSYEKL. This CDR3 has 15 amino acids. Here the CDR3 DNA reads TGCGCCAGCAGCCAGACCAGGGGGGGCAATCAGCCCCAGCATTTT. It codes for CASSQTRGGNQPQHF.

The V and J genes are TRBV2 and TRBJ2-3; D is unresolved. This CDR3 region has 14 residues. From germline, CDR1 is SNHLY and CDR2 FYNNEI. V was cut by 5 bases and J by 1 base, with 10 bases left in between. Here the CDR3 reads CASSTAWGTDTQYF. The CDR3 coding sequence is TGTGCCAGCAGTACGGCTTGGGGCACAGATACGCAGTATTTT.

The V and J genes are TRBV5-6 and TRBJ1-6, with D perhaps TRBD1 (6 bases). Germline V gene sequence: CDR1 SGHDT, CDR2 YYEEEE. The CDR3 runs to 17 residues. V was shortened by 4 bases and J by 3 bases, with 17 bases between the two germline ends. The CDR3 is CASSKEQGEDYNSPLHF. The CDR3 DNA reads TGTGCCAGCAGCAAGGAACAGGGAGAAGACTATAATTCACCCCTCCACTTT.

This clone occurred once. The chain couples TRBV13 to TRBJ1-2, with 12 bases matching TRBD1. Unmatched junction bases numbered 9, after V lost 0 bases and J lost 7 bases. Looked up from germline, CDR1 is PRHDT and CDR2 is FYEKMQ (reference sequence). The CDR3 sequence is 17 residues long. The CDR3 DNA follows: TGTGCCAGCAGCTTAGGACCTCCGGGACAGGGGGCACGTGGCTACACCTTC. Its protein product is CASSLGPPGQGARGYTF.

The chain employs TRBV7-9 and TRBJ2-7; tentative D call: TRBD1 (5 bases). The length of the CDR3 is 15 residues. Trimming stripped 1 base from V and 3 bases from J, with 13 bases between. Germline V gene data show CDR1 as SEHNR and CDR2 as FQNEAQ (reference sequence). DNA for the CDR3: TGTGCCAGCAGCTTAGAGCAGGGCCCTTACTACGAGCAGTACTTC. Translating gives CASSLEQGPYYEQYF. The variable domain in full, completed from reference TRBV7-9 and TRBJ2-7, reads DTGVSQNPRHKITKRGQNVTFRCDPISEHNRLYWYRQTLGQGPEFLTYFQNEAQLEKSRLLSDRFSAERPKGSFSTLEIQRTEQGDSAMYLCASSLEQGPYYEQYFGPGTRLTVT.

This clone was seen once. The rearrangement joins TRBV3-1 (or the pseudogene TRBV3-2) to TRBJ2-2, with D uncertain. The CDR3 is 15 amino acids. Trimming removed 4 bases from V and 0 bases from J, with 9 bases in between. The germline CDR1 and CDR2 sequences are LGHDT and YNNKEL (reference sequence). CDR3 in DNA: TGTGCCAGCAGCCGGGGAAAGACGAACACCGGGGAGCTGTTTTTT. It yields the protein CASSRGKTNTGELFF.